The clone carrying this T cell receptor (beta chain) was found a few times. As it was prepared, the TCRbeta library received unique molecular identifiers. TCRdb reanalysed the PCR reads using MiXCR and keeps one entry per CDR3 protein. The data contain fewer than 130,000 distinct CDR3 sequences, around 10% of them seen just once; the ten biggest clones take up roughly 8%. There are 16 residues in the CDR3. Trimming at V came to 1 base and at J to 5 bases, leaving 6 bases not matched to a gene. Germline values: CDR1 SGHRS, CDR2 YFSETQ. This sample is part of a study of T-cell reconstitution after alpha-beta-depleted transplantation in children.

The sequence was obtained from a human donor who donated a stem cell graft to a child with acute lymphoblastic leukemia. The sample in question was PBMCs from the stem cell graft donor, obtained from the stem cell graft. The V and J genes are TRBV5-1 and TRBJ2-1; 10 bases line up with TRBD2. CDR3 region: CASSLPRTSGDNEQFF. The CDR3 bases are TGCGCCAGCAGCTTGCCGAGGACTAGCGGCGACAATGAGCAGTTCTTC.